These 4 T cell receptor beta chains share one sample of origin, sequenced in a study of T-cell reconstitution after alpha-beta-depleted transplantation in children. Unique molecular identifiers tagged the TCRbeta library. TCRdb redid the calling of the PCR reads with MiXCR, one entry per CDR3 protein. The top ten clones hold around 2.3% of a sample with about 500,000 distinct CDR3 sequences, about 33% of them seen once. The sample consisted of PBMCs from the stem cell graft donor, taken from the stem cell graft. The receptor set was obtained from a human donor who donated a stem cell graft to a child with aplastic anemia.

The table lists this clonotype with a few counts. V usage is TRBV12-3 or TRBV12-4 and J usage is TRBJ2-7; perhaps TRBD2 as D (5 bases). This CDR3 is built from 14 residues. Trimming pared 2 bases from V and 3 bases from J, leaving 11 bases between. This CDR3 reads CASSLRSGNYEQYV. For the CDR3, the DNA is TGTGCCAGCAGTTTACGGTCGGGGAACTACGAGCAGTACGTC.

The chain employs TRBV18 and TRBJ1-2, with D uncertain. Germline values: CDR1 KGHSH, CDR2 LQKENI. V lost 5 bases and J lost 4, with 14 bases in between. This CDR3 region has 14 residues. CDR3 in DNA: TGTGCCAGCTCATCCCTTGGGGTTGGCTATGGCTACACCTTC. The encoded protein is CASSSLGVGYGYTF.

The rearrangement joins TRBV2 to TRBJ1-2, with TRBD1 matching over 8 bases. The CDR3 covers 15 residues. V gave up 6 bases and J gave up 5 bases; unmatched junction bases: 11. CDR1 is SNHLY and CDR2 is FYNNEI in the germline V gene. The CDR3 loop is CASRSGGVTKYGYTF. CDR3 bases: TGTGCCAGCAGATCAGGGGGCGTAACGAAGTATGGCTACACCTTC.

The rearrangement uses TRBV6-1 and TRBJ1-2; D might be TRBD1 (6 bases). The germline V and J ends were trimmed by 6 bases and 8 bases, with 19 bases remaining between them. Looked up from germline, CDR1 is MNHNS and CDR2 is SASEGT. The CDR3 totals 14 residues. The CDR3 here is CASSTKSGAGGYTF. The CDR3 DNA reads TGTGCCAGCAGCACGAAGTCGGGGGCGGGCGGCTACACCTTC.